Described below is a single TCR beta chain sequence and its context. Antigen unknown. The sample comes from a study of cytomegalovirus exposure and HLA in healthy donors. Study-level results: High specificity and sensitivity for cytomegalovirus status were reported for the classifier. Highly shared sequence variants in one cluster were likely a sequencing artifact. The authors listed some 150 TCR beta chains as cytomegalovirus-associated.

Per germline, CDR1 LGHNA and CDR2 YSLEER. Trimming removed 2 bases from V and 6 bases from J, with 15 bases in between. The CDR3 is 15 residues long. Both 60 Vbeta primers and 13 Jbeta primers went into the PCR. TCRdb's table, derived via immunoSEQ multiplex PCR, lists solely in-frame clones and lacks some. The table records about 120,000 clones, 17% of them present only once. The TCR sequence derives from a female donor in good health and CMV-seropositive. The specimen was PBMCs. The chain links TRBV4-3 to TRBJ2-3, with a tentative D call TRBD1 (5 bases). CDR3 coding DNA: TGCGCCAGCAGCCAACAAGATCAGCAGGGTGATACGCAGTATTTT. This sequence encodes CASSQQDQQGDTQYF.